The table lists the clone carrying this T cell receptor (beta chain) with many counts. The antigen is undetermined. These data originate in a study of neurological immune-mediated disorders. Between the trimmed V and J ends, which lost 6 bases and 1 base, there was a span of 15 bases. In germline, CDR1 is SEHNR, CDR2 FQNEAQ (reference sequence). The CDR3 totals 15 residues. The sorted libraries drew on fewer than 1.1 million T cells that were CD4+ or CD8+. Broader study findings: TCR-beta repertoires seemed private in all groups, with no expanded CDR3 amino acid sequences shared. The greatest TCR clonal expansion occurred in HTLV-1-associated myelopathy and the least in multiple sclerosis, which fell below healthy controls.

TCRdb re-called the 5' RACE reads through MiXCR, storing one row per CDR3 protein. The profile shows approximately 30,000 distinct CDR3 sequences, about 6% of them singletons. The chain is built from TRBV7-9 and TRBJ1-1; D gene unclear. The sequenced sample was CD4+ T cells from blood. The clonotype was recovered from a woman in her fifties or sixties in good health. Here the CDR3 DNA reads TGTGCCAGCAGGCCCGGCATTGGGAAGAACACTGAAGCTTTCTTT. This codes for CASRPGIGKNTEAFF.